These T cell receptor beta chains were read from a single sample in a study of CD8+CD57+ T cells in acquired aplastic anemia. TCRdb re-called the reads through MiXCR, storing one row per CDR3 protein. This sample carries over 150,000 distinct CDR3 sequences, approximately 52% of them seen once, and the ten largest clones take approximately 15%. Sequenced input: sorted CD4+, CD8+, or CD8+CD57+ T cells (not recorded which) from PBMCs. The receptors originated from a human donor in good health, serving as a control. Each CDR3 is given with its conserved first and last residue. D genes are given only for firm matches.

TRBV18,-,13,TRBJ1-2,CASSPRGDYGYTF
TRBV5-1,TRBD2,15,TRBJ2-5,CASSLAAGVGQTQYF
TRBV10-1,-,8,TRBJ1-4,CASGEGFF
TRBV4-1,-,13,TRBJ1-6,CASNLLENSPLHF
TRBV9,TRBD1,15,TRBJ2-7,CASSVRDRGPNEQYF
TRBV9,-,14,TRBJ2-3,CASGVGVSTDTQCF
TRBV19,-,14,TRBJ2-7,CASSIGGKDYEQYF
TRBV28,TRBD1,16,TRBJ1-3,CASSSTGQGNGNTIYF
TRBV12-3/TRBV12-4,TRBD1,11,TRBJ2-4,CASSPGGIQYF
TRBV3-2,-,15,TRBJ1-3,CASSQVGGSGNTIYF
TRBV29-1,-,13,TRBJ2-3,CSVLPPSTDTQYF
TRBV5-1,TRBD1,15,TRBJ1-6,CASSDPGTGASPLHF
TRBV20-1,-,10,TRBJ1-1,CSARDTEAFF
TRBV7-6,TRBD1,16,TRBJ2-5,CASSLAPTGGGETQYF
TRBV24-1,TRBD2,17,TRBJ2-4,CASSLRGGGAGYHIQYF
TRBV24-1,TRBD1,15,TRBJ2-1,CATSDRGTGNNEQFF
TRBV10-1,-,14,TRBJ1-5,CASSETASNQPQHF
TRBV12-3/TRBV12-4,-,13,TRBJ2-3,CASKGDMTDTQYF
TRBV13,-,14,TRBJ2-3,CASSLASPTDTQYF
TRBV7-2,-,15,TRBJ1-6,CASSSRGRESSPLHF
TRBV20-1,TRBD1,14,TRBJ1-1,CSASPGTANTEAFF
TRBV7-2,-,16,TRBJ1-2,CASSQEGGPSNYGYTF
TRBV2,-,13,TRBJ2-5,CASSISRGETQYF
TRBV6-1,TRBD2,17,TRBJ2-7,CASSTPRTSGDRYEQYF
TRBV7-6,-,15,TRBJ2-6,CASSLRRAGANVLTF
TRBV10-3,-,16,TRBJ1-2,CAISDVREATNYGYTF
TRBV29-1,-,13,TRBJ1-6,CSVEIGGLSPLHF
TRBV20-1,TRBD1,14,TRBJ1-6,CSARATGESSPLHF
TRBV7-9,-,17,TRBJ2-1,CASSLALIGTGVNEQFF
TRBV5-1,-,13,TRBJ2-3,CASSPNKLNTQYF
TRBV20-1,-,12,TRBJ1-2,CSARGNQGGYTF
TRBV20-1,-,13,TRBJ1-1,CSASHGVGTEAFF
TRBV6-1,-,12,TRBJ2-5,CASSTGRETQYF
TRBV5-1,-,16,TRBJ1-6,CASSPGPISNNSPLHF
TRBV11-2,TRBD1,17,TRBJ1-6,CASSRQGGVSHNSPLHF
TRBV5-1,TRBD1,16,TRBJ1-4,CASSFLGQGASEKLFF
TRBV6-9,-,13,TRBJ1-2,CASSRTALFGNTF
TRBV9,TRBD1,16,TRBJ2-3,CASSTSGTGPPDTQYF
TRBV5-1,-,14,TRBJ2-7,CASSLWDEGHEQCF
TRBV7-3,-,14,TRBJ2-5,CASSTLGPRETQYF
TRBV10-2,-,17,TRBJ2-5,CASSRRFQDLTQETQYF
TRBV2,TRBD2,15,TRBJ2-3,CASRMTSGSADTQYF
TRBV29-1,-,13,TRBJ1-2,CSVRGGHGDGYTF
TRBV7-9,TRBD1,14,TRBJ1-1,CASSAGQGNTEAFF
TRBV2,-,13,TRBJ1-3,CASRGESGNTIYF
TRBV7-9,TRBD2,16,TRBJ2-7,CASSQDRREAPYEQYF
TRBV7-3,TRBD2,17,TRBJ2-3,CASSVTGTSGSTDTQYF
TRBV4-3,-,15,TRBJ1-1,CASSQDGRINTEAFF
TRBV20-1,-,11,TRBJ2-7,CSAVTGREQYF
TRBV15,-,13,TRBJ2-7,CATSRGLEGEQYF
TRBV10-2,-,18,TRBJ1-6,CASSDSIGILTYNSPLHF
TRBV27,-,14,TRBJ2-3,CASSLRSWGDTRYF
TRBV6-1,-,13,TRBJ2-7,CAMIDQNSYEQYF